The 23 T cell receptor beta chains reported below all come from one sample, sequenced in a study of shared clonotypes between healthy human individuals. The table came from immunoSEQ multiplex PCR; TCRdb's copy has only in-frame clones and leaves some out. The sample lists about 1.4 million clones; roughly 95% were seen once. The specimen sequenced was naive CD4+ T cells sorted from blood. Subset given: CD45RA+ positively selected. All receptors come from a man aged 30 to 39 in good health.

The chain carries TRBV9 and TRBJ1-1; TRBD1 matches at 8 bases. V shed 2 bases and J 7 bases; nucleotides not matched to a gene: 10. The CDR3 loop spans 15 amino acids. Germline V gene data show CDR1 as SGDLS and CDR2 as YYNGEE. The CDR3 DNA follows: TGTGCCAGCAGCGTTAAGGACAGGGTTTTTAGTGAAGCTTTCTTT. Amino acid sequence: CASSVKDRVFSEAFF.

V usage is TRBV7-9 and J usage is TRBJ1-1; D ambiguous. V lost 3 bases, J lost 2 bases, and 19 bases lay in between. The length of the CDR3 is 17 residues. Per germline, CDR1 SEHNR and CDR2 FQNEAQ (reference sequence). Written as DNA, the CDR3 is TGTGCCAGCAGCTTGACCCCCCTGACGCGGAGAAACACTGAAGCTTTCTTT. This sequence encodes CASSLTPLTRRNTEAFF. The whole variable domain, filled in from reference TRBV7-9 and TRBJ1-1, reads DTGVSQNPRHKITKRGQNVTFRCDPISEHNRLYWYRQTLGQGPEFLTYFQNEAQLEKSRLLSDRFSAERPKGSFSTLEIQRTEQGDSAMYLCASSLTPLTRRNTEAFFGQGTRLTVV.

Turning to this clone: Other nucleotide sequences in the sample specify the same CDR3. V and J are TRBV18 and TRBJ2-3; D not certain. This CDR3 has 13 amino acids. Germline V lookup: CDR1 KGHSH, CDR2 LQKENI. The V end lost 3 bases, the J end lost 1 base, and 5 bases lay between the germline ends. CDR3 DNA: TGTGCCAGCTCACCTGTCGGCACAGATACGCAGTATTTT. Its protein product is CASSPVGTDTQYF.

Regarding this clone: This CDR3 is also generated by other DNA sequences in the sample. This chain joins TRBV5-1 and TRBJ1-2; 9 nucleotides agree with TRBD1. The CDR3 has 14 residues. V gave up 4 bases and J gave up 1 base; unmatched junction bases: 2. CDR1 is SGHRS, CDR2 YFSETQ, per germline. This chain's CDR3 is CASSPGQGNYGYTF. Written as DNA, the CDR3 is TGCGCCAGCAGCCCGGGACAGGGTAACTATGGCTACACCTTC.

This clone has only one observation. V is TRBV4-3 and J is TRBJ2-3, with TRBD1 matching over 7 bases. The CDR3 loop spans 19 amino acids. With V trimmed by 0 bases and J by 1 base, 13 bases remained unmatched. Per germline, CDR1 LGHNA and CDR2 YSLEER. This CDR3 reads CASSQDPRTTGEGTDTQYF. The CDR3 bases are TGCGCCAGCAGCCAAGATCCCCGGACAACAGGGGAAGGCACAGATACGCAGTATTTT.

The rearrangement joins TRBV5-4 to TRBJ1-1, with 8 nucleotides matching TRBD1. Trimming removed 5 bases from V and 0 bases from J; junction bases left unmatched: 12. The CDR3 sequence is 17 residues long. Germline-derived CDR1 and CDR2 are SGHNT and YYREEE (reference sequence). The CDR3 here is CASRFSGQGSLNTEAFF. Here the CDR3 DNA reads TGTGCCAGCAGATTCAGCGGACAGGGCTCTTTGAACACTGAAGCTTTCTTT.

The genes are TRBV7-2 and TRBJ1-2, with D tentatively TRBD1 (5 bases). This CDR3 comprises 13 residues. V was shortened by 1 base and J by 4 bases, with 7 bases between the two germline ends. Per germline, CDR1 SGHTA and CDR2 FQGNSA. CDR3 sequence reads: CASSLDRGYGYTF. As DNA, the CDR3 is TGTGCCAGCAGCTTAGATAGGGGCTATGGCTACACCTTC.

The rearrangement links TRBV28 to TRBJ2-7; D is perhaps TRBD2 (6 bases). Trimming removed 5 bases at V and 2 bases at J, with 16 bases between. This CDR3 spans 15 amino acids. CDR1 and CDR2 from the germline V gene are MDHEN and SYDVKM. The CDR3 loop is CASSLGTPRPYEQYF. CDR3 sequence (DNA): TGTGCCAGCAGTCTCGGGACTCCTAGGCCCTACGAGCAGTACTTC. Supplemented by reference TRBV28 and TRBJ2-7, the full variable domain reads DVKVTQSSRYLVKRTGEKVFLECVQDMDHENMFWYRQDPGLGLRLIYFSYDVKMKEKGDIPEGYSVSREKKERFSLILESASTNQTSMYLCASSLGTPRPYEQYFGPGTRLTVT.

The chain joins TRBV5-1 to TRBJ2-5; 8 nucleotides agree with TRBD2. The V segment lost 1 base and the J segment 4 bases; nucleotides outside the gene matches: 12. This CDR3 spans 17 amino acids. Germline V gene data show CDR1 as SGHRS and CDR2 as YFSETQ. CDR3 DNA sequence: TGCGCCAGCAGCTTGCACTTAGGGACTAGTAACGGAGAGACCCAGTACTTC. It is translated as CASSLHLGTSNGETQYF.

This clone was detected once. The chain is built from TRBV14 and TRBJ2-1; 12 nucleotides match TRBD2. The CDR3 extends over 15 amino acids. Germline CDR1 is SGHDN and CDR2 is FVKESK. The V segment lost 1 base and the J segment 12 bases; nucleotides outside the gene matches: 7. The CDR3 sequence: CASSQALAGGPVQFF. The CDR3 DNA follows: TGTGCCAGCAGCCAAGCTCTAGCGGGAGGGCCTGTGCAGTTCTTC.

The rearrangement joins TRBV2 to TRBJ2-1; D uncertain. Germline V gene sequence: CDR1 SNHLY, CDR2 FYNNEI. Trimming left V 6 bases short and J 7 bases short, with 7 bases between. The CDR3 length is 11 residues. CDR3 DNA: TGTGCCAGCAGGGGAACGAATGAGCAGTTCTTC. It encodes CASRGTNEQFF.

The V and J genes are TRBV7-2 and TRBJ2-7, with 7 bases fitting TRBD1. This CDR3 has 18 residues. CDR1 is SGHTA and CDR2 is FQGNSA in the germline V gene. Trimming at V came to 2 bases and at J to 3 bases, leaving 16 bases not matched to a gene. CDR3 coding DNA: TGTGCCAGCAGCTTATACGTTCGGGAACTAAGACAGGGCTACGAGCAGTACTTC. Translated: CASSLYVRELRQGYEQYF.

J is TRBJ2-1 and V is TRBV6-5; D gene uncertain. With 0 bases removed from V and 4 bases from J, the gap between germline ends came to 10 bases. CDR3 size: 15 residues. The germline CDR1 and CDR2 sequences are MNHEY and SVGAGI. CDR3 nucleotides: TGTGCCAGCAGTTACTCGAGTGACCTATACAATGAGCAGTTCTTC. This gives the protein CASSYSSDLYNEQFF.

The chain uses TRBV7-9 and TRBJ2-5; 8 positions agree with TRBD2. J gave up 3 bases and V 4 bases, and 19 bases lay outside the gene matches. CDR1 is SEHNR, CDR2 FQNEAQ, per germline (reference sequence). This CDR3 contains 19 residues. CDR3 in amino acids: CASSSGKLSGSLREETQYF. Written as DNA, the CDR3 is TGTGCCAGCAGCTCGGGGAAGTTAAGCGGGAGTTTAAGGGAAGAGACCCAGTACTTC. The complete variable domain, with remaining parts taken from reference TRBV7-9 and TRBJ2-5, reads DTGVSQNPRHKITKRGQNVTFRCDPISEHNRLYWYRQTLGQGPEFLTYFQNEAQLEKSRLLSDRFSAERPKGSFSTLEIQRTEQGDSAMYLCASSSGKLSGSLREETQYFGPGTRLLVL.

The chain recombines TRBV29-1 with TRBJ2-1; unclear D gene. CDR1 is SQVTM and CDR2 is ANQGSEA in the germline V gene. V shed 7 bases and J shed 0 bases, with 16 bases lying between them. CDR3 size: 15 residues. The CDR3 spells CSAFVAKSSYNEQFF. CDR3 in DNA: TGCAGCGCCTTTGTGGCGAAAAGCTCCTACAATGAGCAGTTCTTC.

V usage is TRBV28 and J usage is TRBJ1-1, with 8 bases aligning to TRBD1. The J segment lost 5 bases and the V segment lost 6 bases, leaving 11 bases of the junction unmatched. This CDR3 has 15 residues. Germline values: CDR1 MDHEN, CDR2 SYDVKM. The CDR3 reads CASSQRTGRWTEAFF. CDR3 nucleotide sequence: TGTGCCAGCAGCCAACGGACAGGGCGGTGGACTGAAGCTTTCTTT.

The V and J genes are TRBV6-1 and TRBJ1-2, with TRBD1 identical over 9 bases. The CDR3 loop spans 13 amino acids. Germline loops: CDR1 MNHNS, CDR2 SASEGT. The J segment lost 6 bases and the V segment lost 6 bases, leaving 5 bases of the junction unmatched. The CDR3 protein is CASRRDRADGYTF. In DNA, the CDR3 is TGTGCCAGCAGGCGGGACAGGGCGGATGGCTACACCTTC.

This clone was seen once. CDR3 nucleotides: TGTGCCAGCAGAACCAGGGTTCTGAACACTGAAGCTTTCTTT. Translating it yields CASRTRVLNTEAFF. This sequence joins TRBV6-5 and TRBJ1-1, with a possible D match to TRBD1 (5 bases). Trimming stripped 6 bases from V and 0 bases from J, with 11 bases between. This CDR3 spans 14 amino acids. Looked up from germline, CDR1 is MNHEY and CDR2 is SVGAGI.

The CDR3 here is CASSQVAGGRGYTGELFF. The CDR3 nucleotides are TGTGCCAGCAGCCAGGTAGCGGGAGGGCGCGGTTACACCGGGGAGCTGTTTTTT. The J gene is TRBJ2-2, the V gene TRBV28, with 11 bases matching TRBD2. The CDR3 is made up of 18 amino acids. V trimming: 6 bases; J trimming: 3 bases; junction bases outside the gene matches: 12. Germline V gene lookup returns CDR1 MDHEN and CDR2 SYDVKM.

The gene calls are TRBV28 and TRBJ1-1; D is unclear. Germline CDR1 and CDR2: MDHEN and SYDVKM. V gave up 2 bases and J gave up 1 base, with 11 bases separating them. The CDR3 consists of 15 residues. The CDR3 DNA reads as TGTGCCAGCAGTTTAACAAGGAGAACGAACACTGAAGCTTTCTTT. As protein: CASSLTRRTNTEAFF.

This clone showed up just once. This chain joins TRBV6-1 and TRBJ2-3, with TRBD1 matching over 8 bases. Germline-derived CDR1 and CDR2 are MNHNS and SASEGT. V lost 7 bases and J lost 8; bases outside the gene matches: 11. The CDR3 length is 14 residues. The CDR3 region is CASTLDREQGTQYF. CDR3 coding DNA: TGTGCCAGCACCTTGGACAGGGAACAGGGTACGCAGTATTTT.

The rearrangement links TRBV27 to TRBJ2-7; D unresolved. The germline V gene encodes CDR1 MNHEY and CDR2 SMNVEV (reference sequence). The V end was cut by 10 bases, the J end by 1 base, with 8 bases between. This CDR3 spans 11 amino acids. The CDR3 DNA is TGTGCCACCTTAGTGTCCTACGAGCAGTACTTC. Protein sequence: CATLVSYEQYF.

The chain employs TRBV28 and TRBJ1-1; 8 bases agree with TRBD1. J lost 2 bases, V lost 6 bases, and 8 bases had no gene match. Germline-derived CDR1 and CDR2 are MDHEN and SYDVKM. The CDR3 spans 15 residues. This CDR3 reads CASSYAGQVNTEAFF. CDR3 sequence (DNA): TGTGCCAGCAGCTACGCGGGACAGGTCAACACTGAAGCTTTCTTT.